This is a list of T cell receptor beta chains from one sample in a study of graft-versus-host responses after intestinal transplantation. The protocol was immunoSEQ multiplex PCR, while the TCRdb copy is restricted to in-frame clones and leaves out a portion. The profile shows tens of thousands of clones, over 85% of them singletons. This material consisted of PBMCs, taken about 800 days after a first intestinal transplant, on the day of a second. The receptors originated from a human patient who received an intestinal transplant, so some T cells may come from the graft donor. The CDR3 runs from the conserved cysteine through the conserved F or W. D genes are given only for firm matches. Expanded clones get a size class; other rows say once, few or many, or leave the size out.

j_gene,abundance,v_gene,d_gene,CDR3nt,CDR3aa
TRBJ2-5,NA,TRBV18,TRBD1,TGTGCCAGCTCACTACGACAGGGGACTCAAGAGACCCAGTACTTC,CASSLRQGTQETQYF
TRBJ2-3,NA,TRBV7-2,NA,TGTGCCAGCAGCTCCCCAGACCGGGGGATAGATACGCAGTATTTT,CASSSPDRGIDTQYF
TRBJ2-7,NA,TRBV4-1,NA,TGCGCCAGCAGCCAAGGGGGGGCGACAGGGCACTCCTACGAGCAGTACTTC,CASSQGGATGHSYEQYF
TRBJ1-5,NA,TRBV27,NA,TGTGCCAGTAAGGGGTGGGGGGATCAGCCCCAGCATTTT,CASKGWGDQPQHF
TRBJ2-7,NA,TRBV12-5,NA,TGTGCTAGTGGTCCCCTCGGAGGCTACGAGCAGTACTTC,CASGPLGGYEQYF
TRBJ1-1,NA,TRBV18,NA,TGTGCCAGCTCACCATTCCCGGGACACACTGAAGCTTTCTTT,CASSPFPGHTEAFF
TRBJ2-7,NA,TRBV28,NA,TGTGCCAGCAGCTTGTTGGGGGGCGCCCCCTCAGGTGAGCAGTACTTC,CASSLLGGAPSGEQYF
TRBJ1-1,NA,TRBV7-8,NA,TGTGCCAGCTCTCGGGAGGCTACTGAAGCTTTCTTT,CASSREATEAFF
TRBJ2-1,NA,TRBV5-4,TRBD2,TGTGCCAGCAGCTTGACCGGACTAGCGGGAGTGTGGAATGAGCAGTTCTTC,CASSLTGLAGVWNEQFF
TRBJ2-7,NA,TRBV6-1,NA,TGTGCCAGCAGTGAAGATGGCTGGGCGCACCTACCCTACGAGCAGTACTTC,CASSEDGWAHLPYEQYF
TRBJ1-3,NA,TRBV28,NA,TGTGCCAGCAGTTTCCCCCTAGGAGAATCTGGAAACACCATGTATTTT,CASSFPLGESGNTMYF
TRBJ2-3,NA,TRBV7-2,NA,TGTGCCAGCATCATAGGGTACACAGATACGCAGTATTTT,CASIIGYTDTQYF
TRBJ1-1,NA,TRBV20-1,NA,TGCAGTGCTAGAGGGAACACTGAAGCTTTCTTT,CSARGNTEAFF
TRBJ2-5,NA,TRBV5-6,TRBD2,TGTGCCAGCAGCCCCATCTCGACTAGCGGGAGGGGCGAGACCCAGTACTTC,CASSPISTSGRGETQYF
TRBJ1-6,NA,TRBV2,NA,TGTGCCAGCAGTGTGATCAGCTCACCCCTCCACTTT,CASSVISSPLHF
TRBJ1-1,NA,TRBV6-6,TRBD1,TGTGCCAGCAGTTTCAGGGACAGGGGAATTGAAGCTTTCTTT,CASSFRDRGIEAFF
TRBJ2-1,NA,TRBV14,TRBD2,TGTGCCAGCAGTCAGGGACTAGCGGTTTACAATGAGCAGTTCTTC,CASSQGLAVYNEQFF
TRBJ1-6,NA,TRBV2,NA,TGTGCCAGCAGAGCATGGGAGCGTGGTGAGAATTCACCCCTCCACTTT,CASRAWERGENSPLHF
TRBJ1-5,NA,TRBV2,TRBD1,TGTGCCAGCAGGGGGGACAGTTGGCGGTCGACGCCCCAGCATTTT,CASRGDSWRSTPQHF
TRBJ2-3,NA,TRBV5-6,NA,TGTGCCAGCAGCTCCCCGATAGGAACGCAGTATTTT,CASSSPIGTQYF
TRBJ2-2,NA,TRBV27,TRBD2,TGTGCCAGCAGTCCCATAGCGGGAGAGACTGGCGGGGAGCTGTTTTTT,CASSPIAGETGGELFF
TRBJ2-3,NA,TRBV7-2,TRBD1,TGTGCCAGCAGCTTGGACAGGGAAAGCACAGATACGCAGTATTTT,CASSLDRESTDTQYF
TRBJ2-1,NA,TRBV2,NA,TGTGCCAGCAGTGCGTTCCCAGCGGTCCCCTACAATGAGCAGTTCTTC,CASSAFPAVPYNEQFF
TRBJ2-7,once,TRBV7-9,TRBD1,TGTGCCAGCAGCTTACCGGACAGGGGCGACGAGCAGTACTTC,CASSLPDRGDEQYF
TRBJ2-5,NA,TRBV4-2,NA,TGTGCCAGCAGCCAAGATACATCCCGCACCCAGTACTTC,CASSQDTSRTQYF
TRBJ1-3,few,TRBV10-3,NA,TGTGCCATCAGTGAGTCCATTCTGGCGGACACCATATATTTT,CAISESILADTIYF
TRBJ2-7,NA,TRBV6-5,NA,TGTGCCAGTAAAGTCGGGGACTCCTACGAGCAGTACTTC,CASKVGDSYEQYF
TRBJ1-3,NA,TRBV30,NA,TGTGCCACGAACCCGGGACGTCCACCCTTCTCTGGAAACACCATATATTTT,CATNPGRPPFSGNTIYF
TRBJ1-1,once,TRBV6-1,NA,TGTGCCAGCAGTGAGAAGGGCAGGGTGAACACTGAAGCTTTCTTT,CASSEKGRVNTEAFF
TRBJ1-2,NA,TRBV6-5,NA,TGTGCCAGCAGTACCCTTCCCGGGGGGTATCTCGCGACCTTC,CASSTLPGGYLATF
TRBJ1-2,NA,TRBV27,TRBD1,TGTGCCAGCAGTCCCAGGGGGGGGGACTATGGCTACACCTTC,CASSPRGGDYGYTF
TRBJ2-7,NA,TRBV4-1,NA,TGCGCCAGCAGCCAAGAGGACTCCGGAACCTACGAGCAGTACTTC,CASSQEDSGTYEQYF
TRBJ2-1,NA,TRBV9,TRBD2,TGTGCCAGCAGCGTGACTAGCGGGAGGACGTCCTACAATGAGCAGTTCTTC,CASSVTSGRTSYNEQFF
TRBJ2-3,NA,TRBV6-6,NA,TGTGCCAGCAGTTACACCTGGGATACGCAGTATTTT,CASSYTWDTQYF
TRBJ2-1,NA,TRBV7-9,NA,TGTGCCAGCGTGAGCGGTAGCTCCTACAATGAGCAGTTCTTC,CASVSGSSYNEQFF
TRBJ2-5,NA,TRBV7-3,NA,TGTGCCAGCAGCTCCGGAGAGACCCAGTACTTC,CASSSGETQYF
TRBJ2-1,NA,TRBV5-6,TRBD2,TGTGCCAGCAGCCGAGCGAGACTAGCGGCTTCCAATGAGCAGTTCTTC,CASSRARLAASNEQFF
TRBJ1-2,NA,TRBV10-2,TRBD1,TGCGCCAGCAGTGATAGGACAGGGCCCCACTATGGCTACACCTTC,CASSDRTGPHYGYTF
TRBJ1-1,NA,TRBV29-1,NA,TGCAGCGTCGTCCCCCAGGGGAGGGTAGGGAACACTGAAGCTTTCTTT,CSVVPQGRVGNTEAFF
TRBJ2-7,NA,TRBV6-6,TRBD1,TGTGCCAGCAGGGGGCCGGGACAGGACCCTCACGAGCAGTACTTC,CASRGPGQDPHEQYF
TRBJ1-1,NA,TRBV2,NA,TGTGCCAGCATCAAGACAGAGACGAACACTGAAGCTTTCTTT,CASIKTETNTEAFF
TRBJ1-1,NA,TRBV28,NA,TGTGCCAGCAGTCCCGAGGGAATCCTTATTTACACTGAAGCTTTCTTT,CASSPEGILIYTEAFF
TRBJ2-1,few,TRBV9,TRBD2,TGTGCCAGCAGGGGTAGCGGGGGGAACTACAATGAGCAGTTCTTC,CASRGSGGNYNEQFF
TRBJ2-7,NA,TRBV19,TRBD1,TGTGCCAGCAGAAAAGGGGGCCGGCCTAGGGAGCAGTACTTC,CASRKGGRPREQYF
TRBJ2-7,NA,TRBV11-1,NA,TGTGCCAGCAGCCTCTCCGGGACGGGTACCTACGAGCAGTACTTC,CASSLSGTGTYEQYF
TRBJ2-6,NA,TRBV4-2,TRBD1,TGTGCCAGCAGCCCCGGACAGGCCTCTGGGGCCAACGTCCTGACTTTC,CASSPGQASGANVLTF
TRBJ1-1,NA,TRBV7-9,TRBD1,TGTGCCAGCAGCTTAAGCGGACAGGCGGACACTGAAGCTTTCTTT,CASSLSGQADTEAFF
TRBJ2-1,NA,TRBV15,TRBD2,TGTGCCACCAGCAGAGAAACTAGCGGGAGCAATGAGCAGTTCTTC,CATSRETSGSNEQFF
TRBJ2-3,NA,TRBV5-6,TRBD2,TGTGCCAGCAGCTTGGAACTAGCGGGAGTTGTCGATACGCAGTATTTT,CASSLELAGVVDTQYF
TRBJ2-7,NA,TRBV19,TRBD1,TGTGCCAGTAGTAGTGGAGACAGGGTATCCTACGAGCAGTACTTC,CASSSGDRVSYEQYF
TRBJ2-2,NA,TRBV6-1,NA,TGTGCCAGCAGTGTTCGGGACTTCGTGGCCGGGGAGCTGTTTTTT,CASSVRDFVAGELFF
TRBJ2-7,NA,TRBV7-3,TRBD1,TGTGCCAGCAGCTCCTGGGACAGGCCGCACGAGCAGTACTTC,CASSSWDRPHEQYF
TRBJ1-5,NA,TRBV6-1,NA,TGTGCCAGCAGTGGGAAAGGGAGGAGCTATAGCAATCAGCCCCAGCATTTT,CASSGKGRSYSNQPQHF
TRBJ2-7,NA,TRBV27,NA,TGTGCCAGCAGTTTAATCGGGAAACATACCTACGAGCAGTACTTC,CASSLIGKHTYEQYF
TRBJ2-7,NA,TRBV9,NA,TGTGCCAGCAGCGTCACCAGGTCGGGGGAGCAGTACTTC,CASSVTRSGEQYF
TRBJ2-7,NA,TRBV6-1,NA,TGTGCCAGCAGTGAAGACGTCTACGAGCAGTACTTC,CASSEDVYEQYF
TRBJ2-7,NA,TRBV18,NA,TGTGCCAGCTCACCAACGACGGCCAGGGTCCACGAGCAGTACTTC,CASSPTTARVHEQYF
TRBJ2-7,NA,TRBV5-1,TRBD1,TGCGCCAGCAGCTTCCCGGGACAGGGGGTCTACGAGCAGTACTTC,CASSFPGQGVYEQYF